This entry lists 16 T cell receptor beta chains sequenced from one sample in a study of blood T cells in healthy people across ages. For the second PCR, which ran for about 6 to 11 cycles, a sample-barcoded 5' primer and a J-beta primer mix were used. TCRdb re-derived calls from the 5' RACE reads in MiXCR, one entry per CDR3 protein. The data contain about 620,000 distinct CDR3 sequences, under 25% of them singletons. The sequenced material came from blood. Receptors originate from a man aged 65 to 79 in good health.

In DNA form, the CDR3 reads TGCAGCGTTCGACTAGCGGGAGGATCAGATACGCAGTATTTT. The encoded protein is CSVRLAGGSDTQYF. J is TRBJ2-3 and V is TRBV29-1; 13 bases map to TRBD2. Trimming removed 5 bases from V and 4 bases from J; junction bases left unmatched: 3. Germline V gene data show CDR1 as SQVTM and CDR2 as ANQGSEA. The CDR3 totals 14 residues.

This clonotype was seen repeatedly, ten times or more. V and J are TRBV6-2 or TRBV6-3 and TRBJ2-6; D ambiguous. Germline V CDR1 and CDR2: MNHEY, SVGEGT. CDR3 size: 16 residues. Trimming cost V 2 bases and J 0 bases, with 8 bases left between them. The CDR3 nucleotides are TGTGCCAGCAGTTACCCCGGACGCTCTGGGGCCAACGTCCTGACTTTC. Its protein product is CASSYPGRSGANVLTF.

This clonotype was seen a handful of times. The chain employs TRBV7-9 and TRBJ2-5, with D maybe TRBD2 (6 bases). There are 15 residues in the CDR3. Germline loops: CDR1 SEHNR, CDR2 FQNEAQ (reference sequence). The V and J ends lost 0 bases and 0 bases respectively, with 8 bases between them. The CDR3 reads CASSLARDYQETQYF. The DNA for the CDR3 is TGTGCCAGCAGCTTAGCCCGGGACTACCAAGAGACCCAGTACTTC.

V and J are TRBV25-1 and TRBJ1-4; 11 nucleotides line up with TRBD1. This CDR3 spans 14 amino acids. Germline loops: CDR1 MGHDK, CDR2 SYGVNS. The V gene end was trimmed by 3 bases and the J gene end by 7 bases; junction bases not matched to a gene: 1. The CDR3 DNA is TGTGCCAGCAGTGAGGACAGGGGGCTTGAAAAACTGTTTTTT. This gives the protein CASSEDRGLEKLFF.

This clonotype was seen only a few times. The rearrangement joins TRBV20-1 to TRBJ2-7; TRBD1 agrees at 7 bases. The CDR3 runs to 14 residues. Germline lookup yields CDR1 DFQATT and CDR2 SNEGSKA (reference sequence). V lost 5 bases, J lost 0 bases, and 7 bases stayed unmatched. CDR3 coding DNA: TGCAGTGCTCTTGGACAGGAAAGCTCCTACGAGCAGTACTTC. It is translated as CSALGQESSYEQYF.

This clonotype was seen more than once but under ten times. One junction end disagrees with the germline gene, perhaps due to a read error. The chain combines TRBV14 with TRBJ2-2; either TRBD1 or TRBD2 may supply D (5 bases each). Germline CDR1 SGHDN, CDR2 FVKESK. The CDR3 extends over 16 amino acids. The CDR3 nucleotides read TGTGCCAGCAGCCAATATGGGGACCTAGTCGCCGGGGAGCTGCTTTTT. This codes for CASSQYGDLVAGELLF.

This clonotype was recorded once. CDR3 sequence: CSARMTSGRGETQYF. CDR3 coding DNA: TGCAGTGCTAGGATGACTAGCGGGAGGGGAGAGACCCAGTACTTC. The chain recombines TRBV20-1 with TRBJ2-5; 14 positions match TRBD2. Germline CDR1 DFQATT, CDR2 SNEGSKA (reference sequence). CDR3 length: 15 amino acids. The J segment lost 4 bases and the V segment lost 3 bases, leaving 4 bases of the junction unmatched.

This clonotype has just a few counts. This chain links TRBV28 with TRBJ2-7, with D tentatively TRBD1 (5 bases). The CDR3 covers 14 residues. In germline, CDR1 is MDHEN, CDR2 SYDVKM. The ends were cut back, 4 bases at V and 4 bases at J, with 14 bases in the middle. CDR3 coding DNA: TGTGCCAGCAGTTCAGACCCTGGGGCTTACGAGCAGTACTTC. It yields the protein CASSSDPGAYEQYF. Full variable domain (remainder filled in from reference TRBV28 and TRBJ2-7): DVKVTQSSRYLVKRTGEKVFLECVQDMDHENMFWYRQDPGLGLRLIYFSYDVKMKEKGDIPEGYSVSREKKERFSLILESASTNQTSMYLCASSSDPGAYEQYFGPGTRLTVT.

There are a few counts of this clonotype. CDR3 amino acids: CASSHNGGVLAGGPHNEQFF. CDR3 bases: TGTGCCAGCAGCCACAATGGGGGCGTACTAGCGGGAGGGCCCCACAATGAGCAGTTCTTC. V gene TRBV27 combines with J gene TRBJ2-1; TRBD2 matches at 13 bases. Trimming removed 6 bases from V and 5 bases from J; junction bases left unmatched: 19. This CDR3 is built from 20 residues. Germline loops: CDR1 MNHEY, CDR2 SMNVEV (reference sequence).

The sample holds many counts of this clonotype. The chain has TRBV28 and TRBJ2-5, with 7 bases lining up with TRBD2. The CDR3 is 12 amino acids. Germline assignment: CDR1 MDHEN and CDR2 SYDVKM. The V and J ends lost 3 bases and 7 bases, in that order; junction bases with no gene match: 2. Here the CDR3 reads CASSFTGGTQYF. CDR3 DNA: TGTGCCAGCAGTTTCACGGGGGGGACCCAGTACTTC.

This clonotype showed up just a few times. This chain joins TRBV12-3 or TRBV12-4 and TRBJ2-3, with 8 bases aligning to TRBD1. V lost 5 bases to trimming and J lost 7 bases; unmatched junction nucleotides: 8. This CDR3 comprises 14 residues. CDR3 region: CASSPDRGSNTQYF. As DNA, the CDR3 is TGTGCCAGCAGTCCCGACAGGGGATCAAATACGCAGTATTTT.

This chain connects TRBV12-3 or TRBV12-4 to TRBJ2-7, with 8 bases that match TRBD1. The V gene end was trimmed by 4 bases and the J gene end by 2 bases; junction bases not matched to a gene: 7. CDR3 length equals 15 residues. In DNA form, the CDR3 reads TGTGCCAGCAGTTCACAAGGGACAGGCACCTACGAGCAGTACTTC. It specifies CASSSQGTGTYEQYF.

This rearrangement joins TRBV12-3 or TRBV12-4 to TRBJ2-1, with 7 bases matching TRBD2. With 5 bases clipped from V and 10 bases from J, the junction kept 14 bases outside the gene matches. This CDR3 comprises 15 residues. The CDR3 DNA follows: TGTGCCAGCAGTCCCGGAACTAGCGCTACTACGGAGCAGTTCTTC. Protein: CASSPGTSATTEQFF.

The rearrangement uses TRBV21-1 and TRBJ1-2; the table names TRBD1, a call not compared with the DNA. TRBV21-1 is designated a pseudogene. This CDR3 comprises 21 residues. The CDR3 region is CASSEVSGTVAYKGYSYGYTF. CDR3 nucleotide sequence: TGTGCCAGCAGCGAAGTCAGTGGGACAGTGGCATACAAGGGGTATAGCTATGGCTACACCTTC.

The chain is built from TRBV21-1 and TRBJ2-5; the table's D call, TRBD2, was not checked against the DNA. The J call is in doubt because the DNA end fits TRBJ2-7 better. TRBV21-1 is given as a pseudogene. The CDR3 is 18 amino acids. The CDR3 DNA is TGTGCCAGCAGCGCCAAAAAGAGAACCGGGACTAGGGCCTACGAGCAGTACTTC. It codes for CASSAKKRTGTRAYEQYF.

This chain connects TRBV7-2 to TRBJ2-1; TRBD2 is a possible D gene (6 bases). V lost 3 bases and J 4 bases, leaving 13 bases between the germline ends. Germline CDR1 reads SGHTA; CDR2 reads FQGNSA. The CDR3 covers 15 residues. Here the CDR3 reads CASSLSGGGYNEQFF. For the CDR3, the DNA is TGTGCCAGCAGCTTGTCCGGGGGTGGTTACAATGAGCAGTTCTTC.